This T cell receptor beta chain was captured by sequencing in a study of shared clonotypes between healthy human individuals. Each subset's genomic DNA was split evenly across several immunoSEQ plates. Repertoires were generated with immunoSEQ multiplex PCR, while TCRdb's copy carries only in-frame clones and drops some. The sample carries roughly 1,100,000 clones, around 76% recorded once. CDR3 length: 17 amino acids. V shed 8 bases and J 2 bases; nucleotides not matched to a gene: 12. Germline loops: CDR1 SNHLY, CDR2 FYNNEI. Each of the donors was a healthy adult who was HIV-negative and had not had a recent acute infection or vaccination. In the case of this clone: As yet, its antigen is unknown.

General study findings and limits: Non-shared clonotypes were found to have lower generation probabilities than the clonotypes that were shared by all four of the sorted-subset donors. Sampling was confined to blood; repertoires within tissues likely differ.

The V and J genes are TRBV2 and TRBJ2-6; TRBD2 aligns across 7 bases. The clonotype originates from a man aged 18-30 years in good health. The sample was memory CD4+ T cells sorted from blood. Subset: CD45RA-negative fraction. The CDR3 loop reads CASGSGEGRPGANVLTF. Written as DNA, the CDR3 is TGTGCCAGCGGTTCCGGGGAGGGCCGACCTGGGGCCAACGTCCTGACTTTC.